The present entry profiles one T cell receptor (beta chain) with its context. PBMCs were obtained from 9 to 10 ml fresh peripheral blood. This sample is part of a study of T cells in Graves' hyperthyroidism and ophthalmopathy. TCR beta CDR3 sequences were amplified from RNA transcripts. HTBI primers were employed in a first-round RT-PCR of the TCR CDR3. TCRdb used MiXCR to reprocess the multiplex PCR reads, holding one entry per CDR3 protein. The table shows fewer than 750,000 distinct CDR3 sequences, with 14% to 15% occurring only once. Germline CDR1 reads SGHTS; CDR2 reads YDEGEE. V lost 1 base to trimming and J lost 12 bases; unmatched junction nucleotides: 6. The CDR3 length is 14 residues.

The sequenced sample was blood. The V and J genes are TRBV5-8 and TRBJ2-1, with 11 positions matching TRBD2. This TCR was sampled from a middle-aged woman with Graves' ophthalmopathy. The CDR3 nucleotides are TGTGCCAGCAGCTTGACGGGGACTAGCGGTTCGCAGTTCTTC. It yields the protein CASSLTGTSGSQFF.